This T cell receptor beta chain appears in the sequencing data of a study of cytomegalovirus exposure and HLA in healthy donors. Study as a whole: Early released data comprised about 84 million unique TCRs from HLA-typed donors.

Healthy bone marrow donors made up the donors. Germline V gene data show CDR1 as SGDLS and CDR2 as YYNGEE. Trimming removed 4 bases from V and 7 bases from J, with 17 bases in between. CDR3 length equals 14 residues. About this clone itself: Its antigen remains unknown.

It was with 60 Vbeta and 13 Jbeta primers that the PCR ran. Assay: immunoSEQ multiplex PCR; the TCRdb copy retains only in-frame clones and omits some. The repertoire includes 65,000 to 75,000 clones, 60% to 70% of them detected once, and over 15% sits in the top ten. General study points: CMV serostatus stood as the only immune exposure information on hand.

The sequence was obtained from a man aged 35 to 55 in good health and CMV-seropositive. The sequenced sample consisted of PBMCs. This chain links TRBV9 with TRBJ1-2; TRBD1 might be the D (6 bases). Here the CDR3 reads CASSSRDTRGGYTF. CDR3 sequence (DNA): TGTGCCAGCAGCTCTCGGGACACAAGAGGTGGCTACACCTTC.